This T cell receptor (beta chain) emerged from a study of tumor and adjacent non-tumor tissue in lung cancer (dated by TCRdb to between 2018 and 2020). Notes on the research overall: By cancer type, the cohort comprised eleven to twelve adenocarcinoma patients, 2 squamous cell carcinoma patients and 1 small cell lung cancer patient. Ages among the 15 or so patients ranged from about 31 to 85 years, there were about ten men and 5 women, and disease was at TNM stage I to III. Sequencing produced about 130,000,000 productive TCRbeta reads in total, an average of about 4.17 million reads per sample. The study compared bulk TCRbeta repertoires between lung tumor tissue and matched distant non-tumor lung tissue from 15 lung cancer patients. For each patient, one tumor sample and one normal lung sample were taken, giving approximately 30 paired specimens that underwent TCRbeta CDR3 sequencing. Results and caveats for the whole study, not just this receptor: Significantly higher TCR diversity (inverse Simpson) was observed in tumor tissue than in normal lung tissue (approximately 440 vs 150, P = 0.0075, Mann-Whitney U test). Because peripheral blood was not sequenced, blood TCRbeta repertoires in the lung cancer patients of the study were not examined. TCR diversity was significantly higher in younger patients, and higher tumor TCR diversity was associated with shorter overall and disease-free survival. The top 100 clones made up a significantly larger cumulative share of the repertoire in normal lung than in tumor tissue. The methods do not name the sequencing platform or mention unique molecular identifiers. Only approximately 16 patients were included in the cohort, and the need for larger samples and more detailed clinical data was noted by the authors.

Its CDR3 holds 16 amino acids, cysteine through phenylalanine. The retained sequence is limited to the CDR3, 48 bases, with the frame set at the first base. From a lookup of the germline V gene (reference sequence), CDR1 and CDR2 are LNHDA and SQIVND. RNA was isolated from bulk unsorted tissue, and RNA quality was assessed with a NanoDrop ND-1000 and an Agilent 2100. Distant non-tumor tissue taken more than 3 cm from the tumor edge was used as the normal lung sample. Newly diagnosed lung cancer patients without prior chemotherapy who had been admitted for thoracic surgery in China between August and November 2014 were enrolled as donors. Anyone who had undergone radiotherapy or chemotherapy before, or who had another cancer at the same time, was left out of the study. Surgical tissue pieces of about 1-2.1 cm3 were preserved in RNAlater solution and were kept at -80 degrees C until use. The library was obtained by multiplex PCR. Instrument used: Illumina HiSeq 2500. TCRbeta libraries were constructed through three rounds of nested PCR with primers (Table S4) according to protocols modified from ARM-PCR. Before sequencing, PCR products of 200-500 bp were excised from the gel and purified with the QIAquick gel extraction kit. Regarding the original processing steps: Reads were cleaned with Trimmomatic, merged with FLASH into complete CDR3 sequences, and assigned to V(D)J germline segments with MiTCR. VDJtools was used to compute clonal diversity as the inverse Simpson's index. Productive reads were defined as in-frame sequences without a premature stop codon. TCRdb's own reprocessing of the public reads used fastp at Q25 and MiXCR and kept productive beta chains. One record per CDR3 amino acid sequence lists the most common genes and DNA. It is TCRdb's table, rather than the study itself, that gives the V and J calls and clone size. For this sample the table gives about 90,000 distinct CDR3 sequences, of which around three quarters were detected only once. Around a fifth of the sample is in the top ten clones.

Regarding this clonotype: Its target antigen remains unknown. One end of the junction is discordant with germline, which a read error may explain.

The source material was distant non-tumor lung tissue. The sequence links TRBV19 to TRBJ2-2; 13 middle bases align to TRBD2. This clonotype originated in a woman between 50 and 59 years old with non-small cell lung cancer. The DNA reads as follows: TGTGCCAGTAGTTCAGGGACTAGCGGGAACACCGAGGAGCTGTTTTTT. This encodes CASSSGTSGNTEELFF. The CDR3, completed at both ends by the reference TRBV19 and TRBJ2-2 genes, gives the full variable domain DGGITQSPKYLFRKEGQNVTLSCEQNLNHDAMYWYRQDPGQGLRLIYYSQIVNDFQKGDIAEGYSVSREKKESFPLTVTSAQKNPTAFYLCASSSGTSGNTEELFFGEGSRLTVL.